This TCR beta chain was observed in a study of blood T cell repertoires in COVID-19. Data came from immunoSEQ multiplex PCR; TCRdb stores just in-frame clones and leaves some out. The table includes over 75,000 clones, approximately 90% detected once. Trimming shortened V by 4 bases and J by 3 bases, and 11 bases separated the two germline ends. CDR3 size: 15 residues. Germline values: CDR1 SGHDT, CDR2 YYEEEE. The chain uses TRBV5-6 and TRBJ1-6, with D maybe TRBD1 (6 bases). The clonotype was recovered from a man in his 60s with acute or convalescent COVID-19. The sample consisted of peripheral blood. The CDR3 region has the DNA TGTGCCAGCAGCGCGGACAGAAGCTATAATTCACCCCTCCACTTT. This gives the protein CASSADRSYNSPLHF.